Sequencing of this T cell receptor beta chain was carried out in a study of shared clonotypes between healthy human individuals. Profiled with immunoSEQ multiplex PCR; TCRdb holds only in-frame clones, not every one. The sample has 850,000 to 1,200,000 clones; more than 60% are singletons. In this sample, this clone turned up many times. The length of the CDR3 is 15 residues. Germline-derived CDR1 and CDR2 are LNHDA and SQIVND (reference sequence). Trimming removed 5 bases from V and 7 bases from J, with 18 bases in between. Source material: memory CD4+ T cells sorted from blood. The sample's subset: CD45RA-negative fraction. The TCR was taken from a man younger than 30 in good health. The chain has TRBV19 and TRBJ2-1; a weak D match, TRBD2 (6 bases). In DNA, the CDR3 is TGTGCCAGTAGTCCGGAGGGGACTTTCAAGAATGAGCAGTTCTTC. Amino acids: CASSPEGTFKNEQFF.